The entry below gives a single TCR beta chain sequence along with its context. The CDR3 is made up of 17 amino acids. Germline CDR1 and CDR2: MNHEY and SMNVEV (reference sequence). V was pared by 6 bases and J by 0 bases, with 21 bases between. This record belongs to a study of shared clonotypes between healthy human individuals. Clones were read by immunoSEQ multiplex PCR, and TCRdb kept only the in-frame ones, dropping some. Of about 320,000 clones in the sample, roughly 84% were seen once. This TCR came from a man aged 18-30 years in good health. The rearrangement links TRBV27 to TRBJ2-7; D possibly corresponds to TRBD1 (6 bases). The sequencing input was memory CD8+ T cells sorted from blood. Subset noted: CD45RO+ cells pooled with CCR7-negative TemRA cells. The CDR3 here is CASRLSGTPYGSYEQYF. The CDR3 DNA is TGTGCCAGCAGACTCTCCGGGACACCCTACGGCTCCTACGAGCAGTACTTC.